One sample yielded the 4 T cell receptor beta chains listed below, sequenced in a study of blood T cell repertoires in COVID-19 (dated by TCRdb to about 2020). Libraries were made using the immunoSEQ multiplex PCR assay. TCRdb stores this immuneACCESS table with in-frame sequences only. Part of the clones is absent; in the studies checked, under half of the shortfall reflects unresolved V genes, and no reason is known for the rest. Within this sample are some 96,000 clones, with 75% to 90% of them counted one time only. The top ten constitute about an eighth of the sample. The sample comprised peripheral blood. These receptor sequences come from a human donor in a cohort sampled during active COVID-19.

This clone was counted a single time. The CDR3 DNA reads TGTGCCACCAGATACCGGGACAGGGGGCGTCAGGGCTACACCTTC. Its protein is CATRYRDRGRQGYTF. The rearrangement joins TRBV19 to TRBJ1-2, with TRBD1 matching over 12 bases. The CDR3 has 15 residues. Germline V gene data show CDR1 as LNHDA and CDR2 as SQIVND (reference sequence). After removal of 10 bases from V and 8 bases from J, the junction contained 14 bases not matched to a gene. The whole variable domain, filled in from reference TRBV19 and TRBJ1-2, reads DGGITQSPKYLFRKEGQNVTLSCEQNLNHDAMYWYRQDPGQGLRLIYYSQIVNDFQKGDIAEGYSVSREKKESFPLTVTSAQKNPTAFYLCATRYRDRGRQGYTFGSGTRLTVV.

The chain has TRBV28 and TRBJ2-7; D is perhaps TRBD1 (6 bases). V lost 3 bases to trimming and J lost 2 bases, with 11 bases between them. The germline gives CDR1 MDHEN, CDR2 SYDVKM. This CDR3 has 14 residues. CDR3 sequence: CASSFIGQTYEQYF. The CDR3 region has the DNA TGTGCCAGCAGTTTTATAGGACAGACCTACGAGCAGTACTTC.

The sample holds one count of this clone. This sequence joins TRBV30 and TRBJ2-7, with D unclear. Between the trimmed V and J ends, which lost 2 bases and 5 bases, there was a span of 7 bases. The CDR3 is 11 amino acids. The germline gives CDR1 GTSNPN, CDR2 SVGIG (reference sequence). CDR3 DNA: TGTGCCTGGAGTTTCTACCACGAGCAGTACTTC. This translates into CAWSFYHEQYF.

The genes are TRBV7-2 and TRBJ2-3; TRBD2 agrees at 14 bases. The germline V gene has CDR1 SGHTA and CDR2 FQGNSA. V dropped 2 bases and J dropped 2; count of bases not matched to a gene: 9. This CDR3 region has 19 residues. CDR3 in amino acids: CASSLRLAGGQGFTDTQYF. CDR3 in DNA: TGTGCCAGCAGCTTAAGACTAGCGGGGGGGCAAGGATTCACAGATACGCAGTATTTT. Filled out from reference TRBV7-2 and TRBJ2-3, the complete variable domain reads GAGVSQSPSNKVTEKGKDVELRCDPISGHTALYWYRQSLGQGLEFLIYFQGNSAPDKSGLPSDRFSAERTGGSVSTLTIQRTQQEDSAVYLCASSLRLAGGQGFTDTQYFGPGTRLTVL.